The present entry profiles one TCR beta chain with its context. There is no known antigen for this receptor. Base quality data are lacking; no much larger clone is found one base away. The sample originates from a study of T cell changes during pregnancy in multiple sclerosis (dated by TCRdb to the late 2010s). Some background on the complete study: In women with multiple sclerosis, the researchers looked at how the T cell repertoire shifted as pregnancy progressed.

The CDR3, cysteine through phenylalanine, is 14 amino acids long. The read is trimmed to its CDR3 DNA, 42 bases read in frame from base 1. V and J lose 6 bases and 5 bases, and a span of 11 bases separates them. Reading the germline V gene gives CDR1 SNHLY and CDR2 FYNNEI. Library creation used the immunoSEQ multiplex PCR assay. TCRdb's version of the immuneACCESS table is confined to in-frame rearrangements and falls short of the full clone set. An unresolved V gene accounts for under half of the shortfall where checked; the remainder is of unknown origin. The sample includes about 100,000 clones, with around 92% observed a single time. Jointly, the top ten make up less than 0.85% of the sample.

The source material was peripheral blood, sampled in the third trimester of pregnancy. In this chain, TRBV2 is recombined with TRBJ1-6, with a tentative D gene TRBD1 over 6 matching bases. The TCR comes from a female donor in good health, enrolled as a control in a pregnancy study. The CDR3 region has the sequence CASRVDRDNSPLHF. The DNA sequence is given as TGTGCCAGCAGGGTGGACAGAGATAATTCACCCCTCCACTTT.